This TCR beta chain derives from a study of T-cell reconstitution after alpha-beta-depleted transplantation in children. The TCRbeta library incorporated unique molecular identifiers. TCRdb recomputed calls from the PCR reads with MiXCR, one row per CDR3 protein. The sample shows approximately 590,000 distinct CDR3 sequences, about 11% of them seen only once. Trimming at V came to 4 bases and at J to 0 bases, leaving 17 bases not matched to a gene. CDR3 length: 20 residues. Germline V gene lookup returns CDR1 SGHAT and CDR2 FQNNGV. This clonotype was picked up many times. The chain uses TRBV11-2 and TRBJ2-4, with TRBD2 matching 8 bases. Sequences were derived from PBMCs from the stem cell graft donor, sampled from the stem cell graft. The TCR sequence derives from a human donor who donated a stem cell graft to a child with acute myeloid leukemia. CDR3 amino acids: CASSSGGGSGLGLAKNIQYF. CDR3 DNA: TGTGCCAGCAGCTCGGGCGGGGGGTCCGGATTGGGCCTAGCCAAAAACATTCAGTACTTC.